This TCR beta chain was obtained from a study of blood T cells in healthy people across ages. General study findings and limits: With donor CMV status unknown, expanded clonotype changes were possibly confounded. Among long-lived donors, naive CD4+ cells were more numerous and diversity higher than in aged donors. While age rose, TCR beta diversity per million T cells dropped in a roughly linear way.

The germline V gene encodes CDR1 MNHEY and CDR2 SVGAGI. The CDR3 runs 13 residues. The V end lost 8 bases, the J end lost 10 bases, and 15 bases lay between the germline ends. As regards this clonotype: The target antigen is unknown.

It was with a sample-barcoded 5' primer and a J-beta primer mix that a second PCR of about 6 to 12 cycles was run. From each sample, at least 2.5 million paired-end reads containing CDR3 were obtained. A single record per CDR3 protein comes from TCRdb applying MiXCR to the 5' RACE reads. The sample includes about 1.7 million distinct CDR3 sequences, approximately 28% of them seen just once. The chain is built from TRBV6-5 and TRBJ1-6; D unresolved. This TCR was recovered from a woman in her 30s in good health. The sequenced sample was blood. The CDR3 nucleotides are TGTGCCAGCGGGCACCCGGAAGGATCACCCCTCCACTTT. As protein: CASGHPEGSPLHF.